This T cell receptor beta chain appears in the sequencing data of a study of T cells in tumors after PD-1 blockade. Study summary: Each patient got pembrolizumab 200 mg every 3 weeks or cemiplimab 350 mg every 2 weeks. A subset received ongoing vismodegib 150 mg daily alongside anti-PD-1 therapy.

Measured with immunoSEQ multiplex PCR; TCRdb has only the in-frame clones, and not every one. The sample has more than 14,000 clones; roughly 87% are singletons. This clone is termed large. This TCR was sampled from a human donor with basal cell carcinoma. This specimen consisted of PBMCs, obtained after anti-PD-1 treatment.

CDR3 nucleotides: TGTGCCAGCAGCTTAGCGAACTTCTCTGGAAACACCATATATTTT. Translating it yields CASSLANFSGNTIYF. The chain uses TRBV7-9 and TRBJ1-3; D unclear. The CDR3 spans 15 residues. V was cut by 0 bases and J by 0 bases, with 6 bases left in between. Germline loops: CDR1 SEHNR, CDR2 FQNEAQ (reference sequence).